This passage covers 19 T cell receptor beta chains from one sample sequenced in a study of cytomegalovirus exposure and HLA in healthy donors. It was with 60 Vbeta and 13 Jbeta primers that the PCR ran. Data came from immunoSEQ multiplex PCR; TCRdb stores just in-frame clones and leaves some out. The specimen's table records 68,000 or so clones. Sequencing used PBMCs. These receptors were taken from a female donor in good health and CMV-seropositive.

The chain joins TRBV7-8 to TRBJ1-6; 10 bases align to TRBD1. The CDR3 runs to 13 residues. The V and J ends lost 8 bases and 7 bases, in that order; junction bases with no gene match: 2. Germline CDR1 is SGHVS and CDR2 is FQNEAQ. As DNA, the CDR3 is TGTGCCAGCGCGGGACAGGGGAATTCACCCCTCCACTTT. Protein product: CASAGQGNSPLHF. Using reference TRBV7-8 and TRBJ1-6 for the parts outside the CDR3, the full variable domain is GAGVSQSPRYKVAKRGQDVALRCDPISGHVSLFWYQQALGQGPEFLTYFQNEAQLDKSGLPSDRFFAERPEGSVSTLKIQRTQQEDSAVYLCASAGQGNSPLHFGNGTRLTVT.

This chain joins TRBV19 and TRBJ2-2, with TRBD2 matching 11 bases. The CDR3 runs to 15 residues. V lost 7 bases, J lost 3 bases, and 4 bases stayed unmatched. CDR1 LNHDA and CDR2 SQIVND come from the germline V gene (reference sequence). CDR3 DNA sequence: TGTGCCAGTAAACCGGGACTAGCGGACACCGGGGAGCTGTTTTTT. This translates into CASKPGLADTGELFF.

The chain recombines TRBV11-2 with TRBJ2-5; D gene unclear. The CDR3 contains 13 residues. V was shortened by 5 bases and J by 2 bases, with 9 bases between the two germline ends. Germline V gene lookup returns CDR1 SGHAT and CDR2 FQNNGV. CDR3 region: CASSPFGQETQYF. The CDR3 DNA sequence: TGTGCCAGCAGCCCTTTCGGGCAAGAGACCCAGTACTTC.

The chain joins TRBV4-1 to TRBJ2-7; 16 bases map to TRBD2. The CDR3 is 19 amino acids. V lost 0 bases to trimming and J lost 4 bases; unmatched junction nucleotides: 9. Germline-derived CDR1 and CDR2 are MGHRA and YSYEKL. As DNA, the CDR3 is TGCGCCAGCAGCCAAGAACCCGGGACTAGCGGGAGGGCCGGTTACGAGCAGTACTTC. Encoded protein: CASSQEPGTSGRAGYEQYF.

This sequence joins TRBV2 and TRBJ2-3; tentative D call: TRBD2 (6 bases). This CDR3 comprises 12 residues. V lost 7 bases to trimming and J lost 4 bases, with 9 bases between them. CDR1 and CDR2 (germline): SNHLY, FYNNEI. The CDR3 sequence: CASKEGPDTQYF. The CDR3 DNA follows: TGTGCCAGCAAGGAGGGGCCAGATACGCAGTATTTT.

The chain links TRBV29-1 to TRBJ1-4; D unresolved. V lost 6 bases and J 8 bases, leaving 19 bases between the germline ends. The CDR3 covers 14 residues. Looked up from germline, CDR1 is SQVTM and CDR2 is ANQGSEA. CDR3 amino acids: CSVVLTGGKEKLFF. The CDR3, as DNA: TGCAGCGTAGTATTGACGGGAGGGAAGGAAAAACTGTTTTTT.

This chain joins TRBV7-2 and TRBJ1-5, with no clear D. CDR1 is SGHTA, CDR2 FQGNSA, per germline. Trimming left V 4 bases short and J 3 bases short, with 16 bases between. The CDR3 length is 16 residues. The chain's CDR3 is CASSSGVTSYNQPQHF. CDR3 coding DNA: TGTGCCAGCAGCTCAGGCGTGACCTCGTACAATCAGCCCCAGCATTTT.

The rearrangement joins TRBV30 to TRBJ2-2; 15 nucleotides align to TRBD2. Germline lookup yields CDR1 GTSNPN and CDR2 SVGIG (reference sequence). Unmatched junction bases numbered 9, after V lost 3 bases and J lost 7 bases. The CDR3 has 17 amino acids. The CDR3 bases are TGTGCCTGGAGCCGGACTAGCGGGGGGGCTGTGGTCGGGGAGCTGTTTTTT. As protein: CAWSRTSGGAVVGELFF.

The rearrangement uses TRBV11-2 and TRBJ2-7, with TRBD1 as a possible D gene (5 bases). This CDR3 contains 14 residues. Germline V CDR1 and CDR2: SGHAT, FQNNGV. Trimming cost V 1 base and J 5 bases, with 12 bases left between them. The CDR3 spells CASSLGVQGHEQYF. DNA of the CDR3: TGTGCCAGCAGCTTAGGCGTTCAGGGCCACGAGCAGTACTTC.

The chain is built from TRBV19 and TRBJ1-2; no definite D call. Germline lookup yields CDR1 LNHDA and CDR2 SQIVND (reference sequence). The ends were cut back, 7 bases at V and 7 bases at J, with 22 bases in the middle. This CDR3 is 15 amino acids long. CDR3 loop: CASTPLDWVRGGYTF. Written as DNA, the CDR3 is TGTGCCAGTACCCCCTTGGATTGGGTCCGGGGTGGCTACACCTTC.

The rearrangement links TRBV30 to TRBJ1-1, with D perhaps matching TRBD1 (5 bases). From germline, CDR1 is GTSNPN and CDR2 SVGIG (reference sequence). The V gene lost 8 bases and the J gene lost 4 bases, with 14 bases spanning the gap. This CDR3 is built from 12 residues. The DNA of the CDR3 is TGTGCCGCTGGGACTAGTTTCACTGAAGCTTTCTTT. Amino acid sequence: CAAGTSFTEAFF.

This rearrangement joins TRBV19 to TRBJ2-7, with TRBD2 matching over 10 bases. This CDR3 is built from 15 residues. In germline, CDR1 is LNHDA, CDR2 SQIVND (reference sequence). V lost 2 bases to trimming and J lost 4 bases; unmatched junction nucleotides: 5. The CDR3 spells CASSIQGTSVYEQYF. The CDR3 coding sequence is TGTGCCAGTAGTATACAAGGGACTAGCGTGTACGAGCAGTACTTC.

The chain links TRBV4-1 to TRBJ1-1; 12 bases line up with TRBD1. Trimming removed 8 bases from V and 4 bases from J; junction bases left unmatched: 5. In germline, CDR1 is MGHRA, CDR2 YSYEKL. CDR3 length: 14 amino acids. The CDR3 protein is CASAGTGGPTEAFF. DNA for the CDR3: TGCGCCAGCGCCGGGACAGGGGGCCCCACTGAAGCTTTCTTT.

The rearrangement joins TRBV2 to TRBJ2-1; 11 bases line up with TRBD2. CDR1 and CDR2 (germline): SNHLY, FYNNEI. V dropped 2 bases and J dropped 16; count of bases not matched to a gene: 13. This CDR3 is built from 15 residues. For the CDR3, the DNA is TGTGCCAGCAGTGAAATTCTAGCGGGGGGTCCGCTTACCTTCTTC. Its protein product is CASSEILAGGPLTFF.

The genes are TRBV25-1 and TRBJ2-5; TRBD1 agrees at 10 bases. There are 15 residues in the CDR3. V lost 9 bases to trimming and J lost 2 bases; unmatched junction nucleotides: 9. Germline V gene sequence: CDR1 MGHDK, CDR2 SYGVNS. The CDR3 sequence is CASRSQDRGQETQYF. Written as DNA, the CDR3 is TGTGCCAGTAGATCACAGGACAGGGGGCAAGAGACCCAGTACTTC.

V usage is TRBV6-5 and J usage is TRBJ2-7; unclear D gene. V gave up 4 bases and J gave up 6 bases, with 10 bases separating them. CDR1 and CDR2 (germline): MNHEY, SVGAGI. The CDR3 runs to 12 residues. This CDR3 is CASSFGGGEQYF. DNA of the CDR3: TGTGCCAGCAGTTTCGGTGGCGGCGAGCAGTACTTC.

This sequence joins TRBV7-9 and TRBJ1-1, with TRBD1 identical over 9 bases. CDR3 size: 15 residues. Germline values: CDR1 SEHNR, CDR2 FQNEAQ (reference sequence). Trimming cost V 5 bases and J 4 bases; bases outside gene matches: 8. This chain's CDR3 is CASSPGQGKGTEAFF. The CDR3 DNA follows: TGTGCCAGCAGCCCCGGACAGGGGAAAGGCACTGAAGCTTTCTTT.

CDR3 nucleotide sequence: TGTGCCAGCAGCGGTAGGACTACCTGGGCCGAGCAGTACTTC. This translates into CASSGRTTWAEQYF. The chain recombines TRBV28 with TRBJ2-7; D is perhaps TRBD2 (6 bases). Trimming shortened V by 6 bases and J by 6 bases, and 18 bases separated the two germline ends. In germline, CDR1 is MDHEN, CDR2 SYDVKM. The CDR3 loop spans 14 amino acids.

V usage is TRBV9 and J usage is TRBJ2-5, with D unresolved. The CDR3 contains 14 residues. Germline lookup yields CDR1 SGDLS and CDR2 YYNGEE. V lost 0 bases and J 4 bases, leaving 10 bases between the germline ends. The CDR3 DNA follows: TGTGCCAGCAGCGTAGGCCTACCCCCAGAGACCCAGTACTTC. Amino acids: CASSVGLPPETQYF. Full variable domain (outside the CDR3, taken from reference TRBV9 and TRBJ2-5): DSGVTQTPKHLITATGQRVTLRCSPRSGDLSVYWYQQSLDQGLQFLIQYYNGEERAKGNILERFSAQQFPDLHSELNLSSLELGDSALYFCASSVGLPPETQYFGPGTRLLVL.